A single T cell receptor beta chain is shown here with its context. The data belong to a study of control samples from healthy donors and cancer patients. V shed 6 bases and J shed 3 bases, with 8 bases lying between them. The CDR3 covers 12 residues. The germline V gene has CDR1 MNHEY and CDR2 SVGAGI. TCRdb keeps only in-frame clones here, not all; method: immunoSEQ multiplex PCR. The sample has approximately 26,000 clones; around 86% are singletons. The J gene is TRBJ2-5, the V gene TRBV6-5, with D hard to call. This TCR was recovered from a man aged 55 to 70 with colorectal cancer. The sample consisted of PBMCs. CDR3 in amino acids: CASSASKETQYF. The CDR3 coding sequence is TGTGCCAGCAGCGCCTCGAAAGAGACCCAGTACTTC.